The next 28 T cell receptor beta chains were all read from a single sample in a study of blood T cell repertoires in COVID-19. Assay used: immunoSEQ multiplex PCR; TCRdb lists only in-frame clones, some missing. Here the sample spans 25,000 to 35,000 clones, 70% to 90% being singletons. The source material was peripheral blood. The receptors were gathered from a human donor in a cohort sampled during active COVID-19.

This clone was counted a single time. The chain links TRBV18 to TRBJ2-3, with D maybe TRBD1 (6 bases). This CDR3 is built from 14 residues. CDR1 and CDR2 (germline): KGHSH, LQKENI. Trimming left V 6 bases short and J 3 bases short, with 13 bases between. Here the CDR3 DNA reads TGTGCCAGCTCCCGACAGGCCGCGACAGATACGCAGTATTTT. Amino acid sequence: CASSRQAATDTQYF.

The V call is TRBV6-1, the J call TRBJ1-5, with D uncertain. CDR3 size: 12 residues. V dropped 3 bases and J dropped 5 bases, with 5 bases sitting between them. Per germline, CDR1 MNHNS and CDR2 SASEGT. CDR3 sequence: CASSDSYQPQHF. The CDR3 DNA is TGTGCCAGCAGTGACAGTTATCAGCCCCAGCATTTT.

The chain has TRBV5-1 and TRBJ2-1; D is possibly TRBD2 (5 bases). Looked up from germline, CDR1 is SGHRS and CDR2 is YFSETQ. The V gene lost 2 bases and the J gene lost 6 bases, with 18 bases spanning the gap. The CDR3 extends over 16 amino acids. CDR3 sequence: CASSFSGNTPGNEQFF. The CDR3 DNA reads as TGCGCCAGCAGCTTTTCCGGGAATACCCCAGGCAATGAGCAGTTCTTC. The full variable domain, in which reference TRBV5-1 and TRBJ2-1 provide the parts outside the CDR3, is KAGVTQTPRYLIKTRGQQVTLSCSPISGHRSVSWYQQTPGQGLQFLFEYFSETQRNKGNFPGRFSGRQFSNSRSEMNVSTLELGDSALYLCASSFSGNTPGNEQFFGPGTRLTVL.

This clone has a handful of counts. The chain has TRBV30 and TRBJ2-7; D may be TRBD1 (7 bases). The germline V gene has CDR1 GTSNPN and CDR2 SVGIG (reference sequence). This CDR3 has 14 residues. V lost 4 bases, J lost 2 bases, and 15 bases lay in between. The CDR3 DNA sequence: TGTGCCTGGAACCCAGGGGGGAGACCCTACGAGCAGTACTTC. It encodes CAWNPGGRPYEQYF.

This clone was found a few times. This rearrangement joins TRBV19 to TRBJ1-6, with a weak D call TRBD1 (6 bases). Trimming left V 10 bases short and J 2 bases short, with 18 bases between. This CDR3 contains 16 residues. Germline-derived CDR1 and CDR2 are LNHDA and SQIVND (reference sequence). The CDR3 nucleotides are TGTGCCACCAAAGTATCAGGGGTCACCTATAATTCACCCCTCCACTTT. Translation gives CATKVSGVTYNSPLHF.

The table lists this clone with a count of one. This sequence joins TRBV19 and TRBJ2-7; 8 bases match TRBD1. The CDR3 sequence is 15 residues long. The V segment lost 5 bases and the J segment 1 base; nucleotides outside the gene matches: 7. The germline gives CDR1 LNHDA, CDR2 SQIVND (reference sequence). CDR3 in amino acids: CASSELTGVSYEQYF. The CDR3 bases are TGTGCCAGTAGTGAGCTGACAGGGGTATCCTACGAGCAGTACTTC.

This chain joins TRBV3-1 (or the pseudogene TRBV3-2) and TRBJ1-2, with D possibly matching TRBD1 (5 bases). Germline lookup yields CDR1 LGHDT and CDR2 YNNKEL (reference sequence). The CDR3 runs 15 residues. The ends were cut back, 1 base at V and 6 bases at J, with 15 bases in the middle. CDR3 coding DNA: TGTGCCAGCAGCCAAGTGACAGCGAATTTCGATGGCTACACCTTC. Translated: CASSQVTANFDGYTF.

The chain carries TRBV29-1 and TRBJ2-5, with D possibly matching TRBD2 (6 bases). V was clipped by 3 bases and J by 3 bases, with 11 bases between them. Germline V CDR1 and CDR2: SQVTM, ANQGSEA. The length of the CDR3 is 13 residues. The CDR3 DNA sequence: TGCAGCGTTGATCTAGCGAGTAAAGAGACCCAGTACTTC. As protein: CSVDLASKETQYF.

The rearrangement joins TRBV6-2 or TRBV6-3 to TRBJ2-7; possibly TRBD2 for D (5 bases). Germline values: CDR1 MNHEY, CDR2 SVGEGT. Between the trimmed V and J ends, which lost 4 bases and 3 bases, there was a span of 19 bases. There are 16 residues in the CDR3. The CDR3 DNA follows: TGTGCCAGCAGTTCTTTCCGTGGCGGGCAGGTCTACGAGCAGTACTTC. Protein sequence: CASSSFRGGQVYEQYF.

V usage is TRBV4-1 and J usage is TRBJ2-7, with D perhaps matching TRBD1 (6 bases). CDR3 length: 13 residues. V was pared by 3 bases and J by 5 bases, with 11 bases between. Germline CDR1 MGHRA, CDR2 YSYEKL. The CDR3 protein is CASSQQGIDEQYF. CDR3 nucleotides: TGCGCCAGCAGCCAGCAGGGGATTGACGAGCAGTACTTC.

CDR3 residues: CATSRSSTTTDGELFF. CDR3 in DNA: TGTGCCACCAGCAGATCCAGCACTACGACAGACGGGGAGCTGTTTTTT. V and J are TRBV15 and TRBJ2-2; perhaps TRBD1 as D (5 bases). Per the germline V gene, CDR1 is LNHNV and CDR2 is YYDKDF (reference sequence). The V end was cut by 2 bases, the J end by 7 bases, with 17 bases between. CDR3 size: 16 residues.

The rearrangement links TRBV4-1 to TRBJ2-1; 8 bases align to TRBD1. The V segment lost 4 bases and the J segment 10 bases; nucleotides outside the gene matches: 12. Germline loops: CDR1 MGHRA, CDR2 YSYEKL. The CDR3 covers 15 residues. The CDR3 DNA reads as TGCGCCAGCAGCCGCCAAAGACAGGGGTGGGTCGAGCAGTTCTTC. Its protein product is CASSRQRQGWVEQFF.

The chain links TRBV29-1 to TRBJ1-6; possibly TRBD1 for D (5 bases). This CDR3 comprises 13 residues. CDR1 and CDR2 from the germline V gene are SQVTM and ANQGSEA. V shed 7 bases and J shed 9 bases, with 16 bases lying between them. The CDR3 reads CSAQTASGSPLHF. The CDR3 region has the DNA TGCAGCGCACAGACAGCCTCTGGTTCACCCCTCCACTTT.

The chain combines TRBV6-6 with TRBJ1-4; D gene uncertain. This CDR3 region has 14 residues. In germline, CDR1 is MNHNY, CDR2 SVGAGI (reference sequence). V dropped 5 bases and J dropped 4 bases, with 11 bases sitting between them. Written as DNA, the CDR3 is TGTGCCAGCAGTCGCGGGGTTAATAATGAAAAACTGTTTTTT. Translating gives CASSRGVNNEKLFF.

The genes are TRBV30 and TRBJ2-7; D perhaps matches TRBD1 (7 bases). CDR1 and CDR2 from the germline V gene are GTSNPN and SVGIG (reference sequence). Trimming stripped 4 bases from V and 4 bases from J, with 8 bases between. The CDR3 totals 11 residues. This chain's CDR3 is CAWTGGYEQYF. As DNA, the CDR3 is TGTGCCTGGACAGGGGGGTACGAGCAGTACTTC.

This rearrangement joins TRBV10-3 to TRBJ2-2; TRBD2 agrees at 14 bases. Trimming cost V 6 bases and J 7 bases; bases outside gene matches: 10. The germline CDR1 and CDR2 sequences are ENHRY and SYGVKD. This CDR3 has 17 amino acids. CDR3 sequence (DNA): TGTGCCATCAGCCCGACTAGCGGGGGGGCCGACGGCGGGGAGCTGTTTTTT. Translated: CAISPTSGGADGGELFF.

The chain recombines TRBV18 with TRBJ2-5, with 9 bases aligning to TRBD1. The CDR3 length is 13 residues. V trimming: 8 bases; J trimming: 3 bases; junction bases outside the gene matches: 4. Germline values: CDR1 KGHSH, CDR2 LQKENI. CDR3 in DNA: TGTGCCAGCCAAGGGACAGGGAAAGAGACCCAGTACTTC. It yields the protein CASQGTGKETQYF.

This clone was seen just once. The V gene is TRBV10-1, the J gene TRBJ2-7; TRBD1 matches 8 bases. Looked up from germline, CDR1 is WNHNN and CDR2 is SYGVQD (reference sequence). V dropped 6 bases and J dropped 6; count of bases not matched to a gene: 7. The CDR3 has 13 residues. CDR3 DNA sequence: TGCGCCAGCAGCCGGACAGGGCGCGGCGAGCAGTACTTC. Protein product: CASSRTGRGEQYF.

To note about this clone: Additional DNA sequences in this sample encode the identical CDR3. The CDR3 DNA reads TGTGCCAGCAGTGATCCTTACCGACTAGCGGGGGGTAGGGATGAGCAGTTCTTC. The encoded protein is CASSDPYRLAGGRDEQFF. This chain uses TRBV6-1 with TRBJ2-1; 13 positions agree with TRBD2. J was trimmed by 8 bases and V by 3 bases; bases with no gene match: 13. Germline CDR1 MNHNS, CDR2 SASEGT. The CDR3 length is 18 residues.

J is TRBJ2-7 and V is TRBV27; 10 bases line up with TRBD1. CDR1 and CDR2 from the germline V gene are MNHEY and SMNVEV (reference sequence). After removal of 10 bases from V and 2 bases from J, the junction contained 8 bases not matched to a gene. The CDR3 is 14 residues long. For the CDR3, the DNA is TGTGCCACCCCCCTGACAGGGGGCCCCTACGAGCAGTACTTC. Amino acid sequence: CATPLTGGPYEQYF.

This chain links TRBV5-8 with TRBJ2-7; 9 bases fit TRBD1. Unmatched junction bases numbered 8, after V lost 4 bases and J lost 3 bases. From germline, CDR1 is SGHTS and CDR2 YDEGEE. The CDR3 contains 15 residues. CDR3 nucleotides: TGTGCCAGCAGCCCCGTCGGGACAGGGCGCTACGAGCAGTACTTC. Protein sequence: CASSPVGTGRYEQYF.

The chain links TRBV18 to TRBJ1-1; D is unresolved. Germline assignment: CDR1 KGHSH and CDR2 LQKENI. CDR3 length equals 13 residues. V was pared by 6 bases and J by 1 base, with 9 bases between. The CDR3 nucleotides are TGTGCCAGCTCGCCCGTCGGGAACACTGAAGCTTTCTTT. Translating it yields CASSPVGNTEAFF.

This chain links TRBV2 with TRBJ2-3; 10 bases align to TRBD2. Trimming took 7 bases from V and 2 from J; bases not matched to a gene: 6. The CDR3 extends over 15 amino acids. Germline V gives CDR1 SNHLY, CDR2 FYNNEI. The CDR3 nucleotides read TGTGCCAGCACCCAAACTAGCGGGAACACAGATACGCAGTATTTT. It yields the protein CASTQTSGNTDTQYF.

In nucleotides, the CDR3 is TGTGCCAGCAGTGTGCCAGGGGGCTGGGAAAAACTGTTTTTT. Amino acid sequence: CASSVPGGWEKLFF. V and J are TRBV25-1 and TRBJ1-4, with 8 bases that match TRBD1. CDR1 is MGHDK, CDR2 SYGVNS, per germline. This CDR3 comprises 14 residues. The junction had 6 bases not matched to a gene; V was cut back by 4 bases and J by 8 bases.

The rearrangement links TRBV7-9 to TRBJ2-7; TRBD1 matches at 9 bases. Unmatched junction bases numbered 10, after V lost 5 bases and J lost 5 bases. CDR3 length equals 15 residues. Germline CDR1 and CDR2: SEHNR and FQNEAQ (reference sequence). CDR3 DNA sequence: TGTGCCAGCAGCGCCCTGGGACAGGGCGCGCACGAGCAGTACTTC. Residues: CASSALGQGAHEQYF.

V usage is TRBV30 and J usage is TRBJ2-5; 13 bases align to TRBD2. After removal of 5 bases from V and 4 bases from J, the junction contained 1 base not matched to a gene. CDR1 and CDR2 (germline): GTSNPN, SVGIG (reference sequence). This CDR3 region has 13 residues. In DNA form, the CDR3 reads TGTGCCTGGGGACTAGCGGGGGTAGAGACCCAGTACTTC. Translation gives CAWGLAGVETQYF.

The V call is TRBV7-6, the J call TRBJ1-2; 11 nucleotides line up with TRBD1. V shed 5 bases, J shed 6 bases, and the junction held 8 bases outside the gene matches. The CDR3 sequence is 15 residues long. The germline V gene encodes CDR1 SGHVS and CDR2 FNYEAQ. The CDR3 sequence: CASSRRDRGRDGYTF. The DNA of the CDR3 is TGTGCCAGCAGCCGCCGGGACAGGGGGAGAGATGGCTACACCTTC.

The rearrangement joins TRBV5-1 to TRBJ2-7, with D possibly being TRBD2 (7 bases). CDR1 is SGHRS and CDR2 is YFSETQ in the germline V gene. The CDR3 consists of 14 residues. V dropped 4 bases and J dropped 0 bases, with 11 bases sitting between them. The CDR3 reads CASSRGGASYEQYF. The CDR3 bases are TGCGCCAGCAGCCGAGGGGGGGCCTCCTACGAGCAGTACTTC.